This T cell receptor beta chain was obtained from a study of CD8+ T cells in alopecia areata. Study-wide findings and caveats: Scalp clonality and expanded CD8+ clones among the top 100 fell significantly with tofacitinib.

It was cDNA, reverse transcribed from extracted RNA, that served as the sequencing template. Sequencing was performed with immunoSEQ multiplex PCR; in TCRdb, only in-frame clones are kept and a portion is missing. The sample consists of 150,000 to 200,000 clones, roughly 66% of them appearing once. There are a few counts of this clone. Antigen specificity is unknown. The germline V gene has CDR1 ENHRY and CDR2 SYGVKD. There are 14 residues in the CDR3. V lost 0 bases, J lost 6 bases, and 11 bases lay in between. Treatment indicated: oral pan-JAK inhibitor, 5-10 mg twice daily. Individuals with alopecia areata gave both lesional scalp punch biopsies and peripheral blood for collection.

This sequence originates from a human donor with alopecia areata. The sample consisted of CD4+ T cells sorted from blood, taken at week 24, from a patient treated with tofacitinib. The gene calls are TRBV10-3 and TRBJ1-2; no reliable D call. The CDR3 bases are TGTGCCATCAGTGAGTCAGAACACCGGAATGGCTACACCTTC. Protein: CAISESEHRNGYTF.